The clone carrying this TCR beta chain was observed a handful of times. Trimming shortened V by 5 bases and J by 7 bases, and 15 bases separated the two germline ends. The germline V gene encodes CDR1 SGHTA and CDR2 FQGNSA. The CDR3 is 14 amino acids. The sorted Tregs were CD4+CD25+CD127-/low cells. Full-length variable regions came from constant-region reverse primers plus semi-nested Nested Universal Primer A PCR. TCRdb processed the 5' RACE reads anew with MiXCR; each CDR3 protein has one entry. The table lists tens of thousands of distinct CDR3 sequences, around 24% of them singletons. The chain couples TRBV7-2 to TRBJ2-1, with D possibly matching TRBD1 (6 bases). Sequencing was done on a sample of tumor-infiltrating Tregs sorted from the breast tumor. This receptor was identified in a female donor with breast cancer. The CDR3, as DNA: TGTGCCAGCAGCCCCGGATGGGGGCATAATGAGCAGTTCTTC. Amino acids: CASSPGWGHNEQFF.